This is a list of T cell receptor beta chains from one sample in a study of shared clonotypes between healthy human individuals. The method was immunoSEQ multiplex PCR; TCRdb's version includes in-frame clones alone and lacks a portion of them. The sample has more than 450,000 clones, more than 65% seen once. Sample: PBMCs. The receptors were sampled from a woman in her forties in good health. Some clones in this sample may be carry-over from other donors' samples. The CDR3 runs from the conserved cysteine through the conserved F or W. D genes are given only for firm matches. A row's size may be missing; if present it is once, few, many or a size class.

V	J	D	size	CDR3	DNA
TRBV28	TRBJ2-7	TRBD2	.	CASSSTSGEVLEQYF	TGTGCCAGCAGTTCGACTAGCGGGGAGGTCCTCGAGCAGTACTTC
TRBV29-1	TRBJ2-1	TRBD1	.	CSGTGANEQFF	TGCAGCGGGACAGGGGCCAATGAGCAGTTCTTC
TRBV5-1	TRBJ2-1	.	.	CASSLGAALYNEQFF	TGCGCCAGCAGCTTGGGTGCGGCGTTATACAATGAGCAGTTCTTC
TRBV6-6	TRBJ2-7	.	.	CASSYVRQAYEQYF	TGTGCCAGCAGTTACGTCAGGCAAGCCTACGAGCAGTACTTC
TRBV28	TRBJ2-1	TRBD2	once	CASSLWGQGLAGQFF	TGTGCCAGCAGTTTATGGGGACAGGGACTAGCGGGGCAGTTCTTC
TRBV2	TRBJ2-5	.	once	CASSGQIQETQYF	TGTGCCAGCAGTGGACAGATACAAGAGACCCAGTACTTC
TRBV6-1	TRBJ2-7	.	.	CASGGPYEQYF	TGTGCCAGCGGAGGTCCCTACGAGCAGTACTTC
TRBV5-6	TRBJ2-7	.	.	CASSLYSSHEQYF	TGTGCCAGCAGCTTATACAGTTCCCACGAGCAGTACTTC
TRBV27	TRBJ1-1	.	few	CASSPRGRRYTEAFF	TGTGCCAGCAGTCCTCGGGGCAGGCGCTACACTGAAGCTTTCTTT
TRBV7-2	TRBJ1-5	.	once	CASSGAINQPQHF	TGTGCCAGCAGCGGGGCTATCAATCAGCCCCAGCATTTT
TRBV28	TRBJ2-5	.	.	CASNREGQQETQYF	TGTGCCAGCAACAGGGAGGGACAGCAAGAGACCCAGTACTTC
TRBV11-2	TRBJ2-7	.	.	CASHFGAGRLAPSEQYF	TGTGCCAGCCACTTCGGGGCAGGGAGACTTGCTCCGAGCGAGCAGTACTTC
TRBV7-2	TRBJ2-5	TRBD2	.	CASSLRSGMGETQYF	TGTGCCAGCAGCTTACGGAGCGGGATGGGGGAGACCCAGTACTTC
TRBV19	TRBJ2-1	TRBD1	few	CASSITGGYNEQFF	TGTGCCAGTAGTATTACAGGGGGCTACAATGAGCAGTTCTTC
TRBV10-2	TRBJ1-1	TRBD1	.	CASSANRGREAFF	TGCGCCAGCAGTGCGAACAGGGGGCGTGAAGCTTTCTTT
TRBV7-9	TRBJ2-1	.	once	CASSPSGRTPSYNEQFF	TGTGCCAGCAGCCCGAGTGGGCGGACTCCATCCTACAATGAGCAGTTCTTC
TRBV9	TRBJ2-1	TRBD2	once	CASSRGGAYNEQFF	TGTGCCAGCAGCCGCGGGGGGGCTTACAATGAGCAGTTCTTC
TRBV4-3	TRBJ2-7	.	.	CASSHLRGNEQYF	TGCGCCAGCAGCCACCTTAGAGGAAACGAGCAGTACTTC
TRBV27	TRBJ2-1	TRBD2	.	CASSFTSGRVNEQFF	TGTGCCAGCAGTTTTACTAGCGGGAGGGTCAATGAGCAGTTCTTC
TRBV28	TRBJ1-1	.	.	CASSLWTARNTEAFF	TGTGCCAGCAGTCTTTGGACAGCCAGGAACACTGAAGCTTTCTTT
TRBV10-3	TRBJ1-3	TRBD1	.	CAIRGPGQGNTIYF	TGTGCCATCAGGGGACCGGGACAGGGAAACACCATATATTTT
TRBV28	TRBJ1-2	TRBD1	.	CASSSQTGGSSGYTF	TGTGCCAGCAGTTCCCAGACAGGGGGCTCTAGTGGCTACACCTTC
TRBV9	TRBJ2-1	TRBD2	.	CASSVVGTSRYNEQFF	TGTGCCAGCAGCGTAGTCGGGACTAGCCGGTACAATGAGCAGTTCTTC
TRBV7-7	TRBJ2-1	TRBD2	.	CASSQTSGRSNEQFF	TGTGCTAGCAGCCAGACTAGCGGGAGATCCAATGAGCAGTTCTTC
TRBV29-1	TRBJ2-1	TRBD2	.	CSVVGGRAIVEQFF	TGCAGCGTTGTTGGCGGGAGGGCCATCGTGGAGCAGTTCTTC
TRBV28	TRBJ2-7	TRBD2	.	CASSLERLAGWYEQYF	TGTGCCAGCAGTTTAGAGCGACTAGCGGGATGGTACGAGCAGTACTTC